Following are 24 T cell receptor beta chains from one sample sequenced in a study of T cell responses to AZD1222 COVID-19 vaccine. Profiling relied on immunoSEQ multiplex PCR, and the TCRdb table lists in-frame clones only, not all of them. Of about 150,000 clones in the sample, roughly 90% were seen once. Source: peripheral blood, taken on day 0 of AZD1222 vaccination. Receptors were obtained from an adult in good health.

This chain links TRBV4-1 with TRBJ2-7; D is possibly TRBD1 or TRBD2 (5 bases each). CDR3 length: 13 amino acids. Germline V gives CDR1 MGHRA, CDR2 YSYEKL. The V gene lost 5 bases and the J gene lost 2 bases, with 10 bases spanning the gap. This CDR3 reads CASSWGPAYEQYF. CDR3 bases: TGCGCCAGCAGCTGGGGACCGGCCTACGAGCAGTACTTC.

This chain connects TRBV19 to TRBJ1-5; 9 bases align to TRBD1. CDR1 and CDR2 (germline): LNHDA, SQIVND (reference sequence). V gave up 5 bases and J gave up 7 bases; unmatched junction bases: 3. The CDR3 is made up of 13 amino acids. CDR3: CASSGDREQPQHF. In nucleotides, the CDR3 is TGTGCCAGTAGTGGGGACAGGGAACAGCCCCAGCATTTT.

The chain is built from TRBV24-1 and TRBJ2-2; TRBD1 is a possible D gene (5 bases). The CDR3 spans 14 residues. V gave up 6 bases and J gave up 2 bases, with 9 bases separating them. From germline, CDR1 is KGHDR and CDR2 SFDVKD. The CDR3 bases are TGTGCCACCAGTTGGACAAGCAACACCGGGGAGCTGTTTTTT. The encoded protein is CATSWTSNTGELFF.

The chain is built from TRBV27 and TRBJ1-1; weak D call: TRBD1 (6 bases). The CDR3 runs to 14 residues. V gave up 5 bases and J gave up 1 base, with 11 bases separating them. CDR1 MNHEY and CDR2 SMNVEV come from the germline V gene (reference sequence). The CDR3 DNA sequence: TGTGCCAGCAGTCCCAGGGGTAAGAACACTGAAGCTTTCTTT. It yields the protein CASSPRGKNTEAFF.

The V call is TRBV7-9, the J call TRBJ1-1, with 12 bases that match TRBD1. V gave up 1 base and J gave up 12 bases; unmatched junction bases: 3. The CDR3 covers 13 residues. Germline assignment: CDR1 SEHNR and CDR2 FQNEAQ (reference sequence). The CDR3 DNA follows: TGTGCCAGCAGCTTAGGGGACAGGGGGCTAACTTTCTTT. Translating gives CASSLGDRGLTFF. The whole variable domain, remainder taken from reference TRBV7-9 and TRBJ1-1, is DTGVSQNPRHKITKRGQNVTFRCDPISEHNRLYWYRQTLGQGPEFLTYFQNEAQLEKSRLLSDRFSAERPKGSFSTLEIQRTEQGDSAMYLCASSLGDRGLTFFGQGTRLTVV.

The V and J genes are TRBV14 and TRBJ2-1, with TRBD2 identical over 7 bases. This CDR3 is 16 amino acids long. Germline loops: CDR1 SGHDN, CDR2 FVKESK. V gave up 2 bases and J gave up 4 bases; unmatched junction bases: 8. DNA for the CDR3: TGTGCCAGCAGCCAATCCTCTCGCGGGGGATACAATGAGCAGTTCTTC. The encoded protein is CASSQSSRGGYNEQFF.

The chain joins TRBV6-4 to TRBJ2-1; 7 bases are a match to TRBD2. The CDR3 loop spans 14 amino acids. The germline gives CDR1 MRHNA, CDR2 SNTAGT. The junction had 3 bases not matched to a gene; V was cut back by 3 bases and J by 4 bases. The CDR3 DNA sequence: TGTGCCAGCAGTGAGAGGGAGGGGTACAATGAGCAGTTCTTC. Translating gives CASSEREGYNEQFF.

CDR3 region: CASSVAPGVEQYF. In DNA form, the CDR3 reads TGTGCCAGCAGCGTAGCTCCCGGGGTCGAGCAGTACTTC. V gene TRBV9 combines with J gene TRBJ2-7, with D perhaps TRBD2 (5 bases). This CDR3 is built from 13 residues. V lost 0 bases and J 6 bases, leaving 10 bases between the germline ends. Germline assignment: CDR1 SGDLS and CDR2 YYNGEE.

A single count supports this clone. V usage is TRBV27 and J usage is TRBJ2-1, with 9 bases matching TRBD1. The CDR3 consists of 15 residues. Germline trimming cut 4 bases from V and 6 bases from J; bases unmatched to any gene: 7. Germline V gene data show CDR1 as MNHEY and CDR2 as SMNVEV (reference sequence). The CDR3: CASSSRDRDLNEQFF. In nucleotides, the CDR3 is TGTGCCAGCAGTTCCCGGGACAGGGACCTCAATGAGCAGTTCTTC.

The chain links TRBV10-1 to TRBJ1-2, with no clear D. The V end was cut by 2 bases, the J end by 3 bases, with 19 bases between. This CDR3 spans 17 amino acids. Germline V gene sequence: CDR1 WNHNN, CDR2 SYGVQD (reference sequence). Written as DNA, the CDR3 is TGCGCCAGCAGTGAGACCAGGCATTACACTTCCTACTATGGCTACACCTTC. Protein: CASSETRHYTSYYGYTF.

The chain couples TRBV24-1 to TRBJ2-1; TRBD1 agrees at 8 bases. J was trimmed by 4 bases and V by 1 base; bases with no gene match: 2. The germline V gene encodes CDR1 KGHDR and CDR2 SFDVKD. This CDR3 region has 15 residues. The CDR3 region has the DNA TGTGCCACCAGTGATTTCGGACAGGGATACAATGAGCAGTTCTTC. It translates to CATSDFGQGYNEQFF.

The chain is built from TRBV6-5 and TRBJ1-2, with a tentative D call TRBD1 (5 bases). The V end lost 2 bases, the J end lost 6 bases, and 16 bases lay between the germline ends. CDR1 is MNHEY, CDR2 SVGAGI, per germline. The CDR3 contains 15 residues. The CDR3 DNA follows: TGTGCCAGCAGTTACGAGTTTTTGGGCAGGGATGGCTACACCTTC. Amino acid sequence: CASSYEFLGRDGYTF.

The chain carries TRBV6-2 or TRBV6-3 and TRBJ2-7; no firm D call. CDR1 is MNHEY, CDR2 SVGEGT, per germline. V lost 0 bases, J lost 3 bases, and 12 bases lay in between. The CDR3 is 15 amino acids. In DNA, the CDR3 is TGTGCCAGCAGTTACTCGACCCGACTCGGCTACGAGCAGTACTTC. Translation gives CASSYSTRLGYEQYF.

This clone has a handful of counts. The rearrangement joins TRBV29-1 to TRBJ2-1; 7 nucleotides align to TRBD2. V shed 5 bases, J shed 5 bases, and the junction held 6 bases outside the gene matches. The CDR3 is 13 residues long. CDR1 and CDR2 from the germline V gene are SQVTM and ANQGSEA. CDR3: CSVYLAGHNEQFF. Here the CDR3 DNA reads TGCAGCGTTTATTTAGCGGGCCACAATGAGCAGTTCTTC.

This rearrangement joins TRBV9 to TRBJ2-5, with 12 nucleotides matching TRBD2. The germline CDR1 and CDR2 sequences are SGDLS and YYNGEE. The trim removed 1 base at V and 4 bases at J, leaving 2 bases unmatched. The CDR3 is 15 residues long. The CDR3 nucleotides read TGTGCCAGCAGCGTACTAGCGGGGGGGCCAGAGACCCAGTACTTC. Amino acid sequence: CASSVLAGGPETQYF.

The chain has TRBV7-6 and TRBJ1-2; TRBD1 matches at 7 bases. Per germline, CDR1 SGHVS and CDR2 FNYEAQ. The CDR3 consists of 15 residues. Germline trimming cut 0 bases from V and 2 bases from J; bases unmatched to any gene: 3. Here the CDR3 DNA reads TGTGCCAGCAGCTTAGCTTTGGGACAGAACTATGGCTACACCTTC. Protein product: CASSLALGQNYGYTF. Looking up the rest from reference TRBV7-6 and TRBJ1-2 gives the full variable domain: GAGVSQSPRYKVTKRGQDVALRCDPISGHVSLYWYRQALGQGPEFLTYFNYEAQQDKSGLPNDRFSAERPEGSISTLTIQRTEQRDSAMYRCASSLALGQNYGYTFGSGTRLTVV.

The gene calls are TRBV7-2 and TRBJ1-1; no definite D call. The CDR3 is made up of 13 amino acids. The germline gives CDR1 SGHTA, CDR2 FQGNSA. The ends were cut back, 4 bases at V and 1 base at J, with 7 bases in the middle. The CDR3 loop is CASSYSGNTEAFF. The CDR3 DNA reads TGTGCCAGCAGCTATTCCGGGAACACTGAAGCTTTCTTT.

In its sample, this clone was seen once. V gene TRBV5-5 combines with J gene TRBJ2-5, with D unresolved. CDR1 and CDR2 (germline): SGHKS, YYEKEE (reference sequence). V lost 0 bases and J 5 bases, leaving 11 bases between the germline ends. This CDR3 comprises 14 residues. The CDR3 protein is CASSLVGIGETQYF. CDR3 DNA sequence: TGTGCCAGCAGCTTGGTGGGCATCGGGGAGACCCAGTACTTC.

This chain connects TRBV9 to TRBJ1-4; D unresolved. This CDR3 has 15 residues. The germline CDR1 and CDR2 sequences are SGDLS and YYNGEE. Trimming stripped 7 bases from V and 7 bases from J, with 20 bases between. CDR3 amino acids: CASSPRAGPREKLFF. Written as DNA, the CDR3 is TGTGCCAGCTCACCCCGCGCGGGCCCGCGTGAAAAACTGTTTTTT.

This chain connects TRBV7-2 to TRBJ2-2; D is unclear. The V and J ends lost 5 bases and 3 bases respectively, with 16 bases between them. The CDR3 sequence is 16 residues long. Per the germline V gene, CDR1 is SGHTA and CDR2 is FQGNSA. Here the CDR3 DNA reads TGTGCCAGCAGCCTGCCGGGCCCAAGGGACACCGGGGAGCTGTTTTTT. Its translation: CASSLPGPRDTGELFF.

This sequence joins TRBV27 and TRBJ2-7; D might be TRBD1 (6 bases). CDR1 MNHEY and CDR2 SMNVEV come from the germline V gene (reference sequence). The CDR3 runs 14 residues. The V end was cut by 3 bases, the J end by 2 bases, with 11 bases between. The CDR3 nucleotides are TGTGCCAGCAGTTTTCAGGGACACCCCTACGAGCAGTACTTC. Residues: CASSFQGHPYEQYF.

The chain recombines TRBV19 with TRBJ2-6, with D perhaps assigned TRBD1 or TRBD2 (5 bases each). V lost 5 bases to trimming and J lost 0 bases, with 11 bases between them. The CDR3 is 16 amino acids. Looked up from germline, CDR1 is LNHDA and CDR2 is SQIVND (reference sequence). The CDR3 reads CASSSGTYSGANVLTF. The CDR3 DNA is TGTGCCAGTAGTTCTGGGACCTACTCTGGGGCCAACGTCCTGACTTTC.

This clone is a singleton in its sample. The chain is built from TRBV28 and TRBJ1-2, with TRBD1 as a possible D gene (5 bases). There are 13 residues in the CDR3. Per the germline V gene, CDR1 is MDHEN and CDR2 is SYDVKM. The V end was cut by 9 bases, the J end by 3 bases, with 14 bases between. CDR3 in amino acids: CASNGAFDYGYTF. The CDR3 nucleotides are TGTGCCAGTAACGGGGCTTTTGACTATGGCTACACCTTC.

The genes are TRBV11-2 and TRBJ2-5; TRBD2 matches 8 bases. The CDR3 extends over 17 amino acids. From germline, CDR1 is SGHAT and CDR2 FQNNGV. V dropped 5 bases and J dropped 6; count of bases not matched to a gene: 17. The CDR3 region is CASSPGGAGAGEKTQYF. CDR3 bases: TGTGCCAGCAGCCCCGGGGGGGCGGGGGCAGGGGAAAAGACCCAGTACTTC.